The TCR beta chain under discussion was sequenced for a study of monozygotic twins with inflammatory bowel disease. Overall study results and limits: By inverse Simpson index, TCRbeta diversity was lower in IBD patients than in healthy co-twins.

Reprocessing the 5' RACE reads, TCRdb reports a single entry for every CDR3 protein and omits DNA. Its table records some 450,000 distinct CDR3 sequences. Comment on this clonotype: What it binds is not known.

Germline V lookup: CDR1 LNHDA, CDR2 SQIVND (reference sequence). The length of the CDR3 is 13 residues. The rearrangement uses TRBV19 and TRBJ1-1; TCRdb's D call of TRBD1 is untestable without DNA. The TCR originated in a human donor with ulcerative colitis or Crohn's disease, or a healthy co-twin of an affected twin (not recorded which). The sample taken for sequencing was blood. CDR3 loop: CASSIGGNTEAFF.